The 12 T cell receptor beta chains listed next were all sequenced from one sample in a study of blood T cell repertoires in COVID-19. TCRdb's table, derived via immunoSEQ multiplex PCR, lists solely in-frame clones and lacks some. This table holds around 100,000 clones, approximately 91% found once. The sequenced material came from peripheral blood. The receptors come from a woman aged 55-70 years with acute or convalescent COVID-19.

The chain recombines TRBV27 with TRBJ1-1; D is unclear. The germline CDR1 and CDR2 sequences are MNHEY and SMNVEV (reference sequence). V gave up 2 bases and J gave up 4 bases, with 8 bases separating them. The CDR3 has 13 amino acids. CDR3 in DNA: TGTGCCAGCAGTTTAACCGTCAGCACTGAAGCTTTCTTT. As protein: CASSLTVSTEAFF.

The chain joins TRBV4-2 to TRBJ2-7; TRBD2 matches at 8 bases. CDR3 size: 15 residues. Germline values: CDR1 LGHNA, CDR2 YNFKEQ. The ends lost 4 bases at V and 2 bases at J; junction bases unmatched: 7. CDR3 in DNA: TGTGCCAGCAGCCCGGTGGGTAGCGGGACCTACGAGCAGTACTTC. Translated: CASSPVGSGTYEQYF.

The chain couples TRBV5-1 to TRBJ2-1; possible D gene TRBD2, 6 bases. Germline V CDR1 and CDR2: SGHRS, YFSETQ. This CDR3 has 17 amino acids. V shed 4 bases and J shed 5 bases, with 22 bases lying between them. The DNA for the CDR3 is TGCGCCAGCAGCAAGCAGCCCCCCGGGACTCCCGACAATGAGCAGTTCTTC. The encoded protein is CASSKQPPGTPDNEQFF.

The chain links TRBV15 to TRBJ2-6; D is possibly TRBD2 (5 bases). V lost 0 bases and J 2 bases, leaving 14 bases between the germline ends. This CDR3 has 18 residues. The germline CDR1 and CDR2 sequences are LNHNV and YYDKDF (reference sequence). For the CDR3, the DNA is TGTGCCACCAGCAGAGATCGGGGAAAGGGTACTGGGGCCAACGTCCTGACTTTC. Translation gives CATSRDRGKGTGANVLTF.

In nucleotides, the CDR3 is TGTGCCAGCAGCTTAGATCGGGCAGGGTACACCCAGTACTTC. This encodes CASSLDRAGYTQYF. J is TRBJ2-5 and V is TRBV11-2; tentative D call: TRBD1 (5 bases). From germline, CDR1 is SGHAT and CDR2 FQNNGV. CDR3 length: 14 amino acids. Trimming removed 0 bases from V and 8 bases from J, with 13 bases in between.

This chain connects TRBV5-1 to TRBJ2-3; no clear D gene. V was pared by 0 bases and J by 5 bases, with 4 bases between. This CDR3 is built from 12 residues. Germline CDR1 is SGHRS and CDR2 is YFSETQ. CDR3 nucleotides: TGCGCCAGCAGCTTGGCCGGAGATACGCAGTATTTT. It encodes CASSLAGDTQYF.

The chain couples TRBV3-1 (or the pseudogene TRBV3-2) to TRBJ1-1; D may be TRBD1 (6 bases). Germline lookup yields CDR1 LGHDT and CDR2 YNNKEL (reference sequence). V was cut by 5 bases and J by 7 bases, with 11 bases left in between. The CDR3 is made up of 12 amino acids. In nucleotides, the CDR3 is TGTGCCAGCAGCACAGCAGGGGATGAAGCTTTCTTT. It is translated as CASSTAGDEAFF.

The rearrangement uses TRBV15 and TRBJ1-4, with D unclear. V lost 11 bases, J lost 3 bases, and 13 bases lay in between. The CDR3 extends over 13 amino acids. Germline CDR1 is LNHNV and CDR2 is YYDKDF (reference sequence). CDR3 DNA: TGTGCCGCCCGGCGGGGTTCTAATGAAAAACTGTTTTTT. Its translation: CAARRGSNEKLFF.

In this sample, this clone turned up once. The rearrangement uses TRBV5-1 and TRBJ1-4; TRBD1 agrees at 10 bases. Trimming cost V 5 bases and J 6 bases; bases outside gene matches: 1. The germline V gene has CDR1 SGHRS and CDR2 YFSETQ. CDR3 length: 13 amino acids. The CDR3 nucleotides read TGCGCCAGCAGGGGGACAGGGGATGAAAAACTGTTTTTT. Translated, it gives CASRGTGDEKLFF.

This sequence joins TRBV27 and TRBJ1-2, with 7 positions matching TRBD1. The CDR3 has 13 amino acids. Per germline, CDR1 MNHEY and CDR2 SMNVEV (reference sequence). Trimming removed 2 bases from V and 6 bases from J; junction bases left unmatched: 3. CDR3 residues: CASSLRGLDGYTF. The DNA for the CDR3 is TGTGCCAGCAGTTTAAGGGGGCTTGATGGCTACACCTTC.

The J gene is TRBJ2-7, the V gene TRBV6-5, with 8 bases matching TRBD2. The CDR3 has 13 amino acids. V trimming: 6 bases; J trimming: 6 bases; junction bases outside the gene matches: 7. The germline CDR1 and CDR2 sequences are MNHEY and SVGAGI. In DNA, the CDR3 is TGTGCCAGCAGCCTCGGACTAGCTAGCGAGCAGTACGTC. It is translated as CASSLGLASEQYV.

The chain couples TRBV19 to TRBJ2-3, with D perhaps TRBD2 (6 bases). The CDR3 is 17 residues long. CDR1 and CDR2 (germline): LNHDA, SQIVND (reference sequence). Trimming pared 5 bases from V and 0 bases from J, leaving 18 bases between. The DNA for the CDR3 is TGTGCCAGTAGTCTCTTATGGGGAGGTACTAGCACAGATACGCAGTATTTT. It specifies CASSLLWGGTSTDTQYF.